Listed below are T cell receptor beta chains from one sample, sequenced in a study of blood T cell repertoires in COVID-19. This table comes from immunoSEQ multiplex PCR, and its TCRdb copy is limited to in-frame clones, with some not included. The sample holds 270,000 or so clones; 89% are singletons and the top ten take over 8.5%. The sequencing sample was made of peripheral blood. Receptor source: a woman aged 30 to 39 with COVID-19, enrolled during active disease. The CDR3 runs from the conserved cysteine through the conserved F or W. Fields, in order: V gene, clone size, J gene, D gene, CDR3 protein, CDR3 DNA. D genes are given only for firm matches. Clone size is given for some rows only: seen once, a few or many times, or a class if the clone is expanded.

>TRBV6-4|.|TRBJ1-1|TRBD1
CASREQGGLTEAFF
TGTGCCAGCAGGGAGCAAGGGGGCCTCACTGAAGCTTTCTTT
>TRBV7-9|.|TRBJ2-5|TRBD2
CASSLGGGLETQYF
TGTGCCAGCAGCTTAGGGGGAGGGCTGGAGACCCAGTACTTC
>TRBV10-1|.|TRBJ2-1|TRBD2
CASSRTSGPYNEQFF
TGCGCCAGCAGCAGGACTAGCGGACCCTACAATGAGCAGTTCTTC
>TRBV5-1|.|TRBJ1-3|.
CASSSDPGNTIYF
TGCGCCAGCAGCTCAGACCCGGGGAACACCATATATTTT
>TRBV7-7|.|TRBJ2-5|.
CASSYRDTSSAETQYF
TGTGCCAGCAGCTACCGGGACACCTCCAGCGCGGAGACCCAGTACTTC
>TRBV4-1|.|TRBJ1-3|.
CASSQTASGNTIYF
TGCGCCAGCAGCCAGACAGCTTCTGGAAACACCATATATTTT
>TRBV19|.|TRBJ2-7|TRBD2
CASSIVSGGSGEQYF
TGTGCCAGTAGTATAGTCAGCGGGGGAAGTGGTGAGCAGTACTTC
>TRBV6-5|.|TRBJ2-6|TRBD1
CATKTGGSGANVLTF
TGTGCCACCAAGACAGGGGGCTCGGGGGCCAACGTCCTGACTTTC
>TRBV6-5|.|TRBJ2-4|TRBD1
CASSRTGVAKNIQYF
TGTGCCAGCAGCCGTACAGGGGTAGCCAAAAACATTCAGTACTTC
>TRBV30|.|TRBJ2-2|TRBD1
CAWSVISTGDLPNTGELFF
TGTGCCTGGAGTGTAATAAGTACAGGGGACCTTCCGAACACCGGGGAGCTGTTTTTT
>TRBV7-9|.|TRBJ1-1|TRBD1
CVLYRGTGGAFF
TGTGTCCTCTACAGGGGAACCGGTGGAGCTTTCTTT
>TRBV7-9|.|TRBJ1-1|TRBD1
CASSLTGGEAFF
TGTGCCAGCAGCTTAACAGGGGGGGAAGCTTTCTTT
>TRBV20-1|.|TRBJ2-5|TRBD1
CSASQFGTGEETQYF
TGCAGTGCTAGTCAGTTCGGGACAGGAGAAGAGACCCAGTACTTC
>TRBV7-9|.|TRBJ2-5|.
CASRLTRQIQETQYF
TGTGCCAGCAGGCTGACCCGACAGATTCAAGAGACCCAGTACTTC
>TRBV5-1|.|TRBJ1-2|.
CASSFGGEDGYTF
TGCGCCAGCAGCTTCGGAGGGGAGGATGGCTACACCTTC
>TRBV20-1|.|TRBJ2-5|.
CSASITVMETQYF
TGCAGTGCTAGTATTACGGTGATGGAGACCCAGTACTTC
>TRBV5-1|.|TRBJ1-4|.
CASSLAPGTGLFF
TGCGCCAGCAGCTTGGCTCCTGGGACTGGACTGTTTTTT
>TRBV2|.|TRBJ1-5|TRBD1
CATGVEGAGQPQHF
TGTGCCACCGGGGTGGAGGGGGCCGGTCAGCCCCAGCATTTT
>TRBV2|.|TRBJ1-1|TRBD1
CASSQQGAITEAFF
TGTGCCAGCAGTCAACAGGGGGCGATTACTGAAGCTTTCTTT
>TRBV19|once|TRBJ1-1|.
CASRLLGDTEAFF
TGTGCCAGTAGATTGCTCGGGGACACTGAAGCTTTCTTT
>TRBV4-2|.|TRBJ1-2|TRBD1
CASSPTGQGLRGYTF
TGTGCCAGCAGCCCGACAGGACAGGGCCTGCGAGGCTACACCTTC
>TRBV24-1|.|TRBJ2-3|TRBD2
CATSGSGGFTDTQYF
TGTGCCACCAGTGGGAGCGGGGGCTTCACAGATACGCAGTATTTT
>TRBV6-5|.|TRBJ2-4|.
CASSLGNIQYF
TGTGCCAGCAGTCTCGGGAACATTCAGTACTTC
>TRBV10-3|.|TRBJ1-1|.
CAISVQGNTEAFF
TGTGCCATCAGCGTACAGGGAAACACTGAAGCTTTCTTT
>TRBV29-1|few|TRBJ1-2|.
CSVVGGANYGYTF
TGCAGCGTTGTGGGGGGGGCTAACTATGGCTACACCTTC
>TRBV18|.|TRBJ2-7|TRBD1
CASLTSRTGVYEQYF
TGTGCCAGCTTAACGAGTAGGACAGGGGTTTACGAGCAGTACTTC